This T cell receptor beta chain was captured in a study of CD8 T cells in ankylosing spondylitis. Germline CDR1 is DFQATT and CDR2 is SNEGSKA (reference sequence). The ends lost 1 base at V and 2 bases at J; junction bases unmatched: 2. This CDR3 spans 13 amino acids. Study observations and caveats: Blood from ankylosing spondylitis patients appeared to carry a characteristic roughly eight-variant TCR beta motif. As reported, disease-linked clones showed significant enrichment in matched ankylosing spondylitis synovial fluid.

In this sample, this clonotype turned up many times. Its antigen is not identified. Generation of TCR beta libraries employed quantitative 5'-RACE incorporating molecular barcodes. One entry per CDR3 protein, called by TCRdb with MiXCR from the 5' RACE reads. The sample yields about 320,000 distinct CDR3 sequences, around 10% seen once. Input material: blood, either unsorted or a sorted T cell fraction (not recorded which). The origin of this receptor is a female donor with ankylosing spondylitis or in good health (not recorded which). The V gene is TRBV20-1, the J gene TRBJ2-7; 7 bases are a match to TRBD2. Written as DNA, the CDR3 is TGCAGTGCTAGAGGACTAGCTCCCTACGAGCAGTACTTC. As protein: CSARGLAPYEQYF.